Many counts were recorded for the clone carrying this TCR beta chain. Lactation, pregnancy, other autoimmune disease or uncontrolled infection led to exclusion of patients. The data stem from a study of T cells in Graves' hyperthyroidism and ophthalmopathy. The CDR3 regions of TCR beta were amplified from RNA transcripts. Primed by the HTBI set, a first-round RT-PCR was run on the TCR CDR3. TCRdb redid the calling of the multiplex PCR reads with MiXCR, one entry per CDR3 protein. The sample lists nearly 600,000 distinct CDR3 sequences, approximately 15% seen once, with about 7% in the top ten. From germline, CDR1 is MNHNS and CDR2 SASEGT. The CDR3 totals 17 residues. Unmatched junction bases numbered 9, after V lost 5 bases and J lost 6 bases.

Sequencing used blood. The chain employs TRBV6-1 and TRBJ2-1, with TRBD2 matching over 14 bases. The clonotype comes from a woman younger than 30 with Graves' ophthalmopathy. This chain's CDR3 is CASSFQTGTSGSNEQFF. In nucleotides, the CDR3 is TGTGCCAGCAGTTTTCAGACCGGGACTAGCGGGAGCAATGAGCAGTTCTTC.